This T cell receptor beta chain was captured in a study of T cells in Graves' hyperthyroidism and ophthalmopathy. Uncontrolled infection, other autoimmune disease, pregnancy or lactation barred patients from enrollment. The germline CDR1 and CDR2 sequences are MNHEY and SVGAGI. This CDR3 region has 14 residues. The germline V and J ends were trimmed by 9 bases and 8 bases, with 17 bases remaining between them. Researchers amplified the TCR beta CDR3 regions from RNA transcripts. The primer set for the first-round RT-PCR of the TCR CDR3 was HTBI. MiXCR, run by TCRdb on the multiplex PCR reads, gives a single entry per CDR3 protein. The data contain 800,000 or so distinct CDR3 sequences, more than 30% of them singletons. This clonotype was seen at least ten times.

The receptor's source is a man aged 18 to 35 with Graves' hyperthyroidism. This chain links TRBV6-5 with TRBJ1-6, with a weak D call TRBD1 (5 bases). The sample was blood. The CDR3 spells CASRRDPRDSPLHF. The CDR3 coding sequence is TGTGCCAGTAGGAGGGACCCTAGAGATTCACCCCTCCACTTT.